The clone carrying this TCR beta chain came up a few times. Its antigen is not known. This record comes from a study of beta chain features in type 1 diabetes. Findings and caveats of the study: Among patients, naive, central memory and Treg TCRB repertoires appeared more similar than among healthy donors. Patients with Type 1 diabetes showed moderately but significantly shorter TCRB CDR3s in all four CD4+ subsets. No resolution was reached here on whether HLA type influences TCRB rearrangement.

Trimming took off 3 bases at V and 3 bases at J, with 12 bases between the two ends. CDR3 length: 15 residues. Germline CDR1 is GTSNPN and CDR2 is SVGIG (reference sequence). Reverse transcribing all isolated RNA meant expressed TCRB transcripts were sequenced. Here immunoSEQ multiplex PCR was the method, and the copy in TCRdb shows in-frame clones only, minus some. The sample lists around 260,000 clones, less than 30% occurring once. One heparinised blood draw, averaging approximately 120 mL, came from each donor. Each sorted population was over 95% pure. What was sequenced was naive CD4+ T cells from blood. This receptor was taken from a woman aged 30 to 39 with type 1 diabetes. The chain employs TRBV30 and TRBJ2-6, with a weak D call TRBD1 (5 bases). The DNA for the CDR3 is TGTGCCTGGAGGGGCCAGGGAAGTGGGGCCAACGTCCTGACTTTC. It yields the protein CAWRGQGSGANVLTF.